These 13 T cell receptor beta chains share one sample of origin, sequenced in a study of T-cell reconstitution after alpha-beta-depleted transplantation in children. Unique molecular identifiers were incorporated into the prepared TCRbeta library. TCRdb used MiXCR to reprocess the PCR reads, holding one entry per CDR3 protein. The sample consists of hundreds of thousands of distinct CDR3 sequences, around 17% of them appearing once. The sample in question was PBMCs from the stem cell graft donor, obtained from the stem cell graft. Every receptor here comes from a human donor who donated a stem cell graft to a child with acute myeloid leukemia.

This clonotype occurred a few times. The V and J genes are TRBV7-9 and TRBJ2-1, with D perhaps matching TRBD1 or TRBD2 (5 bases each). The V end lost 2 bases, the J end lost 3 bases, and 11 bases lay between the germline ends. The CDR3 covers 15 residues. Per the germline V gene, CDR1 is SEHNR and CDR2 is FQNEAQ (reference sequence). CDR3 amino acids: CASSLIGAFYNEQFF. The CDR3 nucleotides are TGTGCCAGCAGCTTAATCGGGGCTTTCTACAATGAGCAGTTCTTC.

The chain carries TRBV25-1 and TRBJ2-2, with TRBD2 as a possible D gene (6 bases). The CDR3 totals 14 residues. Germline assignment: CDR1 MGHDK and CDR2 SYGVNS. The V end was cut by 8 bases, the J end by 5 bases, with 15 bases between. CDR3 coding DNA: TGTGCCAGCGTAGGAGCTGCGGGGACCGGGGAGCTGTTTTTT. This translates into CASVGAAGTGELFF.

This clonotype was recorded at least ten times. The chain employs TRBV20-1 and TRBJ1-1, with D hard to call. V lost 3 bases and J 1 base, leaving 12 bases between the germline ends. Germline V gives CDR1 DFQATT, CDR2 SNEGSKA (reference sequence). CDR3 size: 14 residues. CDR3 sequence (DNA): TGCAGTGCTAGCCCCGCTGGCCGGAACACTGAAGCTTTCTTT. Translated, it gives CSASPAGRNTEAFF.

This chain connects TRBV5-1 to TRBJ1-1, with 8 positions matching TRBD1. Germline CDR1 and CDR2: SGHRS and YFSETQ. The CDR3 extends over 15 amino acids. The ends lost 3 bases at V and 4 bases at J; junction bases unmatched: 8. The CDR3 DNA is TGCGCCAGCAGCTCCTGGACAGGGAGAGGCACTGAAGCTTTCTTT. Its translation is CASSSWTGRGTEAFF.

In this sample, this clonotype turned up a few times. The V and J genes are TRBV7-9 and TRBJ1-5, with 7 nucleotides matching TRBD1. Germline CDR1 is SEHNR and CDR2 is FQNEAQ (reference sequence). This CDR3 has 16 residues. J was trimmed by 4 bases and V by 1 base; bases with no gene match: 7. As DNA, the CDR3 is TGTGCCAGCAGCTTAGGGACAGGAGCCATTAATCAGCCCCAGCATTTT. Translated, it gives CASSLGTGAINQPQHF.

This clonotype was recorded many times. V usage is TRBV5-1 and J usage is TRBJ2-3; TRBD2 aligns across 7 bases. The length of the CDR3 is 14 residues. The germline V gene has CDR1 SGHRS and CDR2 YFSETQ. V lost 1 base and J lost 1; bases outside the gene matches: 0. The CDR3 DNA follows: TGCGCCAGCAGCTTGACTAGCGGCACAGATACGCAGTATTTT. Translated: CASSLTSGTDTQYF.

This clonotype was counted between two and nine times. The genes are TRBV7-2 and TRBJ2-3, with unresolved D. The CDR3 sequence is 12 residues long. Germline CDR1 reads SGHTA; CDR2 reads FQGNSA. Trimming stripped 6 bases from V and 2 bases from J, with 6 bases between. The CDR3 bases are TGTGCCAGCAGACTGACCACAGATACGCAGTATTTT. The encoded protein is CASRLTTDTQYF. Full variable domain (rest looked up from reference TRBV7-2 and TRBJ2-3): GAGVSQSPSNKVTEKGKDVELRCDPISGHTALYWYRQSLGQGLEFLIYFQGNSAPDKSGLPSDRFSAERTGGSVSTLTIQRTQQEDSAVYLCASRLTTDTQYFGPGTRLTVL.

The table lists this clonotype with many counts. V and J are TRBV10-3 and TRBJ1-2; 8 bases are a match to TRBD1. The CDR3 is 15 residues long. CDR1 is ENHRY, CDR2 SYGVKD, per germline. V trimming: 6 bases; J trimming: 8 bases; junction bases outside the gene matches: 14. The CDR3 DNA follows: TGTGCCATCAGGAGGGGCTTTGGGGGACAGGACGGCTACACCTTC. As protein: CAIRRGFGGQDGYTF.

This clonotype occurred a few times. CDR3 loop: CASSFKTNSFNQPQHF. The CDR3 bases are TGTGCCAGCAGCTTTAAAACCAACTCCTTCAATCAGCCCCAGCATTTT. The V and J genes are TRBV7-6 and TRBJ1-5; D not certain. Germline V gene lookup returns CDR1 SGHVS and CDR2 FNYEAQ. V was trimmed by 3 bases and J by 3 bases, leaving 15 bases between them. The CDR3 runs 16 residues.

This clonotype was counted at least ten times. The chain couples TRBV28 to TRBJ1-1; D unclear. CDR1 is MDHEN, CDR2 SYDVKM, per germline. V lost 6 bases, J lost 2 bases, and 4 bases lay in between. CDR3 length: 11 residues. The CDR3 nucleotides are TGTGCCAGCAGCCGTAACACTGAAGCTTTCTTT. It encodes CASSRNTEAFF.

The chain recombines TRBV15 with TRBJ2-5, with D possibly TRBD2 on 6 matching bases. Trimming shortened V by 0 bases and J by 2 bases, and 10 bases separated the two germline ends. The CDR3 totals 15 residues. Germline CDR1 and CDR2: LNHNV and YYDKDF (reference sequence). The CDR3 is CATSREGTSQETQYF. In DNA, the CDR3 is TGTGCCACCAGCAGAGAAGGGACTTCTCAAGAGACCCAGTACTTC.

This clonotype was counted a few times. V and J are TRBV12-3 or TRBV12-4 and TRBJ1-6; D unresolved. Deletions cut 7 bases from V and 7 bases from J, with 11 bases between. The CDR3 contains 13 residues. CDR3 bases: TGTGCCAGCAAAGTCAAGAGGAATTCACCCCTCCACTTT. Its translation is CASKVKRNSPLHF.

This clonotype was found many times. This chain uses TRBV4-3 with TRBJ2-3; D not certain. Germline V gene sequence: CDR1 LGHNA, CDR2 YSLEER. Trimming stripped 1 base from V and 4 bases from J, with 6 bases between. CDR3 length equals 13 residues. The CDR3 nucleotides are TGCGCCAGCAGCCAAGGGATGGCAGATACGCAGTATTTT. This encodes CASSQGMADTQYF.